These T cell receptor beta chains were read from a single sample in a study of cytomegalovirus exposure and HLA in healthy donors. Sequenced by immunoSEQ multiplex PCR; TCRdb stores in-frame clones only, minus some. The sample includes around 120,000 clones, 80% to 90% seen only once; the top ten take approximately 5.6%. The material sequenced was PBMCs. These receptors were collected from a woman between 40 and 55 years old in good health and CMV-seropositive. Both conserved end residues are part of each CDR3.

J gene	V gene	CDR3 protein
TRBJ2-7	TRBV7-2	CASSLVPSGNYEQYF
TRBJ2-1	TRBV5-1	CASSIGEGGAAKQFF
TRBJ2-7	TRBV6-5	CASSYKGAYEQYF
TRBJ2-3	TRBV7-2	CASSLDRRTDTQYF
TRBJ1-2	TRBV28	CASSPPGWGYTF
TRBJ1-2	TRBV4-2	CASSHTGQGLGYTF
TRBJ2-1	TRBV5-1	CASSLAGTSVYNEQFF
TRBJ2-7	TRBV11-2	CASSLVRTALYEQYF
TRBJ2-7	TRBV7-9	CASSPRTGSYEQYF
TRBJ1-1	TRBV30	CAWSTGGPEAFF
.	TRBV4-3	CASSQGTGPLYEQYF
TRBJ1-2	TRBV7-9	CASSLGGGGYTF
TRBJ2-7	TRBV5-1	CASSEDGTDYEQYF
TRBJ2-3	TRBV14	CASSQGTLNPRTDTQYF
TRBJ2-6	TRBV11-3	CASGRKANVLTF
TRBJ2-7	TRBV5-6	CASSLAAGGHSYEQYF